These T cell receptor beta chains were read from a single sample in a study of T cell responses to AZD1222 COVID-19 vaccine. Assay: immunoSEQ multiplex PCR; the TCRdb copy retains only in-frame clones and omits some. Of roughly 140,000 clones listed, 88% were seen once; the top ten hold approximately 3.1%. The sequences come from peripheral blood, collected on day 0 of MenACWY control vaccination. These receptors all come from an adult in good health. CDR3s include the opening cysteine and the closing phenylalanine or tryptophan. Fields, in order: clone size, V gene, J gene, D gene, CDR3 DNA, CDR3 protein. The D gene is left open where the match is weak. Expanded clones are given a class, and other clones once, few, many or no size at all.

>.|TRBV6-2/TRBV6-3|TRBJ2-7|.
TGTGCCAGCAGTTACTTACAGGCAACAGACGAGCAGTACTTC
CASSYLQATDEQYF
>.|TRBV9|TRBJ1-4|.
TGTGCCAGCAGCGTTACGGGGACGGCCAAAGGGGAAAAACTGTTTTTT
CASSVTGTAKGEKLFF
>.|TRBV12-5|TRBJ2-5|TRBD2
TGTGCTAGTGGTTTGGGGGCTAGCGGGAGGGCAAGAGAGACCCAGTACTTC
CASGLGASGRARETQYF
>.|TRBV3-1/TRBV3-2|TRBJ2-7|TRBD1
TGTGCCAGCAGTGAGACAGGGCCCTACGAGCAGTACTTC
CASSETGPYEQYF
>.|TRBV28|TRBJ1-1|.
TGTGCCAGCAGTTCCCCGGGACGGACGAACACTGAAGCTTTCTTT
CASSSPGRTNTEAFF
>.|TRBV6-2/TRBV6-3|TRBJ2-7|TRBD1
TGTGCCAGCAGTTACTCGCCGGGGACAGACTCCCTTCGGGGTGACGAGCAGTACTTC
CASSYSPGTDSLRGDEQYF
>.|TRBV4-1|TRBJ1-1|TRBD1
TGCGCCACCAGGGGGACACTAAAGAACACTGAAGCTTTCTTT
CATRGTLKNTEAFF
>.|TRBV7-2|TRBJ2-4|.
TGTGCCAGCAGCCTACAGGGACTAGCCAAAAACATTCAGTACTTC
CASSLQGLAKNIQYF
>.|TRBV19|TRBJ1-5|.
TGTGCCAGTACCACTTCGGGTGGGCAGCCCCAGCATTTT
CASTTSGGQPQHF
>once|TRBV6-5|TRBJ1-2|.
TGTGCCAGCAGTTACGGGGATTCGGGAAGGAAAAGCTACACCTTC
CASSYGDSGRKSYTF